This T cell receptor (beta chain) derives from a study of blood T cell repertoires in COVID-19. The germline V gene has CDR1 SGHRS and CDR2 YFSETQ. The length of the CDR3 is 14 residues. Trimming left V 1 base short and J 4 bases short, with 6 bases between. This table comes from immunoSEQ multiplex PCR, and its TCRdb copy is limited to in-frame clones, with some not included. In the table there are approximately 200,000 clones, 85% to 90% of which are singletons. The source of this sequence is a woman under 30 in a cohort exposed to, infected with or recovered from COVID-19 (not recorded which). The chain couples TRBV5-1 to TRBJ1-6; no clear D. Sequencing was carried out using PBMCs or T cells enriched from blood (not recorded which). In nucleotides, the CDR3 is TGCGCCAGCAGCTTGAATTCATATAATTCACCCCTCCACTTT. It codes for CASSLNSYNSPLHF.